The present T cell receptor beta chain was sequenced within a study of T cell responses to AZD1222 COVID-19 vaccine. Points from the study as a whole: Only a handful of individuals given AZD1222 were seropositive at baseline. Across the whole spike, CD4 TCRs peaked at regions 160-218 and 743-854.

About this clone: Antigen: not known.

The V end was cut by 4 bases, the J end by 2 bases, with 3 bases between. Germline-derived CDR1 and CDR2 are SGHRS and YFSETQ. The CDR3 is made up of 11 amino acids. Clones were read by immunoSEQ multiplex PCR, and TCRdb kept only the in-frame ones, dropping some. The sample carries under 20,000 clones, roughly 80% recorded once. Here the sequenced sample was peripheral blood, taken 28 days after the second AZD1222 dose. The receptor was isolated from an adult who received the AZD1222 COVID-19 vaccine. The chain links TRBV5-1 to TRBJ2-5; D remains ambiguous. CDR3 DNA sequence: TGCGCCAGCAGCCAACAAGAGACCCAGTACTTC. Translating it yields CASSQQETQYF.